The 26 T cell receptor beta chains below all came from one sample that was sequenced in a study of technical replicates of blood from a handful of donors. TCRdb's copy holds only in-frame clones and misses some; the assay was immunoSEQ multiplex PCR. The repertoire holds about 72,000 clones, with nearly 97% as singletons. Material: T cells isolated from PBMCs. These receptors all come from a human donor in good health.

The genes are TRBV27 and TRBJ2-7; TRBD2 matches at 10 bases. CDR3 size: 15 residues. Germline CDR1 is MNHEY and CDR2 is SMNVEV (reference sequence). J lost 5 bases, V lost 7 bases, and 11 bases had no gene match. As DNA, the CDR3 is TGTGCCAGCACCAACCCAGCGGGAGGGCCAGACGAGCAGTACTTC. This codes for CASTNPAGGPDEQYF.

This clone was observed once. This chain links TRBV19 with TRBJ1-5, with 7 bases fitting TRBD1. This CDR3 has 16 amino acids. Germline-derived CDR1 and CDR2 are LNHDA and SQIVND (reference sequence). V shed 3 bases and J 5 bases; nucleotides not matched to a gene: 10. CDR3 residues: CASSIFAGGLDQPQHF. The CDR3 DNA reads TGTGCCAGTAGTATTTTCGCAGGGGGTTTGGATCAGCCCCAGCATTTT.

The chain couples TRBV10-3 to TRBJ2-1, with 11 bases aligning to TRBD2. V was clipped by 0 bases and J by 2 bases; unmatched bases: 0. Germline V gene data show CDR1 as ENHRY and CDR2 as SYGVKD. The CDR3 covers 16 residues. CDR3 sequence: CAISESLAGAYNEQFF. Written as DNA, the CDR3 is TGTGCCATCAGTGAGTCACTAGCGGGAGCCTACAATGAGCAGTTCTTC.

The chain links TRBV19 to TRBJ2-2, with no clear D. The CDR3 loop spans 14 amino acids. Trimming stripped 3 bases from V and 1 base from J, with 6 bases between. Germline V lookup: CDR1 LNHDA, CDR2 SQIVND (reference sequence). The CDR3 loop is CASSIGQNTGELFF. CDR3 coding DNA: TGTGCCAGTAGTATTGGGCAGAACACCGGGGAGCTGTTTTTT. Combining the CDR3 with reference TRBV19 and TRBJ2-2 gives the whole variable domain DGGITQSPKYLFRKEGQNVTLSCEQNLNHDAMYWYRQDPGQGLRLIYYSQIVNDFQKGDIAEGYSVSREKKESFPLTVTSAQKNPTAFYLCASSIGQNTGELFFGEGSRLTVL.

This clone was detected only a few times. V and J are TRBV5-1 and TRBJ1-1; D is possibly TRBD1 (6 bases). Trimming removed 4 bases at V and 0 bases at J, with 13 bases between. This CDR3 spans 15 amino acids. Germline loops: CDR1 SGHRS, CDR2 YFSETQ. For the CDR3, the DNA is TGCGCCAGCAGCCCGGTAGGGGGTATGAACACTGAAGCTTTCTTT. This codes for CASSPVGGMNTEAFF.

This clone was found once. The rearrangement joins TRBV7-2 to TRBJ1-5; D gene unclear. Germline CDR1 SGHTA, CDR2 FQGNSA. This CDR3 is built from 16 residues. Deletions cut 1 base from V and 9 bases from J, with 19 bases between. CDR3 residues: CASSLDSSGGSRPQHF. CDR3 in DNA: TGTGCCAGCAGCTTAGATAGTTCTGGAGGGTCTAGGCCCCAGCATTTT.

The chain carries TRBV2 and TRBJ2-2; TRBD2 matches at 8 bases. Germline CDR1 SNHLY, CDR2 FYNNEI. V lost 7 bases and J lost 9; bases outside the gene matches: 7. The CDR3 length is 13 residues. This CDR3 reads CASKGTSIWELFF. CDR3 nucleotides: TGTGCCAGCAAGGGGACTAGTATCTGGGAGCTGTTTTTT.

The chain joins TRBV18 to TRBJ2-7, with TRBD2 matching 7 bases. Trimming at V came to 3 bases and at J to 5 bases, leaving 10 bases not matched to a gene. CDR3 length: 15 amino acids. CDR1 and CDR2 from the germline V gene are KGHSH and LQKENI. The CDR3 DNA follows: TGTGCCAGCTCACCGTGGGAGGGCCAGAGCCACGAGCAGTACTTC. Its translation is CASSPWEGQSHEQYF.

The chain recombines TRBV5-1 with TRBJ2-3; D call uncertain. Germline assignment: CDR1 SGHRS and CDR2 YFSETQ. The length of the CDR3 is 14 residues. With 4 bases removed from V and 1 base from J, the gap between germline ends came to 10 bases. The CDR3 DNA follows: TGCGCCAGCAGCCCTCCAGTCGGCACAGATACGCAGTATTTT. Protein: CASSPPVGTDTQYF.

This chain connects TRBV5-1 to TRBJ1-1; no reliable D call. CDR3 size: 15 residues. The germline V gene has CDR1 SGHRS and CDR2 YFSETQ. V was clipped by 2 bases and J by 3 bases, with 14 bases between them. The CDR3 loop is CASSFGKGGDTEAFF. The CDR3 DNA reads as TGCGCCAGCAGCTTCGGAAAGGGAGGCGACACTGAAGCTTTCTTT.

This clone was found once. The chain is built from TRBV5-4 and TRBJ1-1; the D is unclear. The CDR3 length is 13 residues. The V end was cut by 0 bases, the J end by 1 base, with 4 bases between. Germline V gives CDR1 SGHNT, CDR2 YYREEE (reference sequence). CDR3: CASSLGENTEAFF. CDR3 nucleotides: TGTGCCAGCAGCTTGGGAGAGAACACTGAAGCTTTCTTT. The whole variable domain, remainder taken from reference TRBV5-4 and TRBJ1-1, is ETGVTQSPTHLIKTRGQQVTLRCSSQSGHNTVSWYQQALGQGPQFIFQYYREEENGRGNFPPRFSGLQFPNYSSELNVNALELDDSALYLCASSLGENTEAFFGQGTRLTVV.

The count of this clone is one. V and J are TRBV5-1 and TRBJ2-5; 8 nucleotides agree with TRBD2. The CDR3 contains 15 residues. The V gene end was trimmed by 0 bases and the J gene end by 0 bases; junction bases not matched to a gene: 1. CDR1 is SGHRS, CDR2 YFSETQ, per germline. CDR3 sequence reads: CASSLGGLDQETQYF. As DNA, the CDR3 is TGCGCCAGCAGCTTGGGGGGACTAGACCAAGAGACCCAGTACTTC.

The rearrangement uses TRBV27 and TRBJ2-7; D might be TRBD1 (5 bases). The CDR3 length is 14 residues. Germline V gene lookup returns CDR1 MNHEY and CDR2 SMNVEV (reference sequence). Trimming left V 3 bases short and J 2 bases short, with 11 bases between. The chain's CDR3 is CASSLGLNTYEQYF. The DNA for the CDR3 is TGTGCCAGCAGTTTGGGGCTAAACACCTACGAGCAGTACTTC.

This sequence joins TRBV5-8 and TRBJ2-7; TRBD1 agrees at 8 bases. Per germline, CDR1 SGHTS and CDR2 YDEGEE. With V trimmed by 0 bases and J by 3 bases, 8 bases remained unmatched. This CDR3 contains 16 residues. The CDR3 protein is CASSLALTGAFYEQYF. The DNA for the CDR3 is TGTGCCAGCAGCTTGGCGTTGACAGGGGCGTTCTACGAGCAGTACTTC.

The rearrangement uses TRBV6-1 and TRBJ2-1, with D perhaps TRBD2 (5 bases). The CDR3 is 15 residues long. CDR1 is MNHNS, CDR2 SASEGT, per germline. Trimming stripped 2 bases from V and 4 bases from J, with 12 bases between. The CDR3 sequence is CASSEMSRLYNEQFF. The CDR3 DNA is TGTGCCAGCAGTGAAATGAGCAGACTATACAATGAGCAGTTCTTC.

This chain uses TRBV4-1 with TRBJ2-1; 10 positions match TRBD2. The germline V gene encodes CDR1 MGHRA and CDR2 YSYEKL. The CDR3 runs to 14 residues. Trimming cost V 5 bases and J 8 bases; bases outside gene matches: 6. This chain's CDR3 is CASSFGLAVDEQFF. The DNA of the CDR3 is TGCGCCAGCAGCTTCGGACTAGCGGTCGATGAGCAGTTCTTC.

Written as DNA, the CDR3 is TGTGCCAGCAGCAAAGGTCTAGCGGGCATCTACGAGCAGTACTTC. Protein: CASSKGLAGIYEQYF. The chain links TRBV21-1 to TRBJ2-7; TRBD2 reflects the table's D call only, with no check against the DNA. TRBV21-1 counts as a pseudogene. There are 15 residues in the CDR3.

This chain links TRBV6-1 with TRBJ2-3, with TRBD2 identical over 11 bases. Per germline, CDR1 MNHNS and CDR2 SASEGT. The CDR3 spans 15 residues. After removal of 4 bases from V and 6 bases from J, the junction contained 6 bases not matched to a gene. The CDR3 spells CASSGIAGGLDTQYF. The CDR3 DNA follows: TGTGCCAGCAGTGGGATAGCGGGAGGGTTGGATACGCAGTATTTT.

The gene calls are TRBV6-5 and TRBJ1-5; D is perhaps TRBD1 (6 bases). CDR1 MNHEY and CDR2 SVGAGI come from the germline V gene. Trimming took 6 bases from V and 1 from J, leaving 10 bases between them. The CDR3 is 14 amino acids. The CDR3 region is CASRYQGSNQPQHF. DNA of the CDR3: TGTGCCAGCAGGTATCAGGGGAGCAATCAGCCCCAGCATTTT.

This chain joins TRBV2 and TRBJ1-2; D is unresolved. Looked up from germline, CDR1 is SNHLY and CDR2 is FYNNEI. The CDR3 is 14 residues long. Trimming took off 4 bases at V and 4 bases at J, with 13 bases between the two ends. The CDR3 is CASSANGDPYGYTF. The CDR3 DNA reads as TGTGCCAGCAGTGCCAACGGGGATCCCTATGGCTACACCTTC.

The chain recombines TRBV6-5 with TRBJ2-1, with a tentative D call TRBD2 (6 bases). The CDR3 runs 14 residues. Trimming stripped 6 bases from V and 5 bases from J, with 14 bases between. From germline, CDR1 is MNHEY and CDR2 SVGAGI. CDR3 sequence reads: CASSPTRGNNEQFF. In DNA, the CDR3 is TGTGCCAGCAGCCCGACTAGGGGAAACAATGAGCAGTTCTTC.

The V call is TRBV19, the J call TRBJ1-5, with 7 bases identical to TRBD1. Germline V gene sequence: CDR1 LNHDA, CDR2 SQIVND (reference sequence). The junction had 11 bases not matched to a gene; V was cut back by 6 bases and J by 6 bases. This CDR3 spans 15 amino acids. CDR3 residues: CASRPDRDGFQPQHF. The CDR3 nucleotides are TGTGCCAGTAGACCCGACAGGGATGGGTTTCAGCCCCAGCATTTT.

This chain joins TRBV9 and TRBJ2-7, with 9 nucleotides matching TRBD1. The V segment lost 2 bases and the J segment 1 base; nucleotides outside the gene matches: 4. This CDR3 has 15 residues. Germline CDR1 is SGDLS and CDR2 is YYNGEE. The CDR3 sequence: CASSVAGTGSYEQYF. The CDR3, as DNA: TGTGCCAGCAGCGTCGCCGGGACAGGGTCCTACGAGCAGTACTTC.

V gene TRBV2 combines with J gene TRBJ1-6; D perhaps matches TRBD1 (5 bases). Trimming removed 3 bases at V and 7 bases at J, with 19 bases between. CDR3 length: 17 amino acids. Germline V gives CDR1 SNHLY, CDR2 FYNNEI. CDR3 residues: CASSDGQAGWGNSPLHF. CDR3 coding DNA: TGTGCCAGCAGTGACGGCCAGGCGGGATGGGGGAATTCACCCCTCCACTTT.

The rearrangement links TRBV5-1 to TRBJ1-1; the D gene is possibly TRBD1 (6 bases). The CDR3 covers 13 residues. Germline CDR1 SGHRS, CDR2 YFSETQ. V was pared by 0 bases and J by 5 bases, with 8 bases between. The CDR3 DNA reads TGCGCCAGCAGCTTGGAGGGGGGGACTGAAGCTTTCTTT. Protein product: CASSLEGGTEAFF.

The chain uses TRBV12-5 and TRBJ2-6, with D perhaps matching TRBD1 (5 bases). This CDR3 is built from 18 residues. The V gene's germline CDR1 is LGHNT and CDR2 FRNRAP. Trimming took 5 bases from V and 5 from J, leaving 22 bases between them. For the CDR3, the DNA is TGTGCTAGTGGTGCAGAAAATGCAGGACAAAGTCGGGCCAACGTCCTGACTTTC. Protein sequence: CASGAENAGQSRANVLTF.